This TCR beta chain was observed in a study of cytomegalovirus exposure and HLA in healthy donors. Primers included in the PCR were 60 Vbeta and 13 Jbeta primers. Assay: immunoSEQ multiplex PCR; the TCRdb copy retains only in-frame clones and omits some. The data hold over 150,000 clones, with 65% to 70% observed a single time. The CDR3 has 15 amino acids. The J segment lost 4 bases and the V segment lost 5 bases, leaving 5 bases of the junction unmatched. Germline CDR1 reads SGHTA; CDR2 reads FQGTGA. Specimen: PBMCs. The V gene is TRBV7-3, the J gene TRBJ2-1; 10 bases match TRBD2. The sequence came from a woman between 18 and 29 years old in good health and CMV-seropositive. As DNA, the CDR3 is TGTGCCAGCAGCCCCGGGACTAGCGATTACAATGAGCAGTTCTTC. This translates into CASSPGTSDYNEQFF.